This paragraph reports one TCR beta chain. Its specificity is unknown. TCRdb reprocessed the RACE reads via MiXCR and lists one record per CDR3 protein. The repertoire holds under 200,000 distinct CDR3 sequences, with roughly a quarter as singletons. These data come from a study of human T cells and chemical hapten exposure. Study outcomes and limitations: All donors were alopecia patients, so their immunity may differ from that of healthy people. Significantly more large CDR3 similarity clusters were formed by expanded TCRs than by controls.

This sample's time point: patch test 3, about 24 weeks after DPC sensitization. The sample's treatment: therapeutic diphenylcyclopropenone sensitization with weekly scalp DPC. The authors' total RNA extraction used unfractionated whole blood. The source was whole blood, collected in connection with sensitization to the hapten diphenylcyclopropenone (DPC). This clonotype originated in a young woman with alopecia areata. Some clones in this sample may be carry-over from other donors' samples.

DNA for the CDR3: TGTGCCAGCAGTGGTTTTGGCTATGGCTACACCTTC. Protein product: CASSGFGYGYTF. V and J are TRBV6-6 and TRBJ1-2; D is undetermined. Between the trimmed V and J ends, which lost 5 bases and 4 bases, there was a span of 8 bases. This CDR3 contains 12 residues. Per the germline V gene, CDR1 is MNHNY and CDR2 is SVGAGI (reference sequence).